The 28 T cell receptor beta chains below were found in one sample sequenced in a study of patients and donors after allogeneic stem cell transplantation (dated by TCRdb to 2018 to 2020). The method behind the library was RT-PCR. Sequencing was performed on a NextSeq 550. The public reads were reanalyzed by TCRdb: fastp trimming at Q25, MiXCR alignment, in-frame beta chains only. Here each entry gathers all rows of one CDR3 protein and keeps the most common genes and DNA. This sample is represented by approximately 99,000 distinct CDR3 sequences; less than 45% of them were singletons. The ten biggest clones cover around 30% of the sample. Sequenced: blood, either unsorted or a sorted T cell fraction (not recorded which). All receptors come from a human donor who was either an allogeneic HSCT recipient or a stem cell or donor lymphocyte infusion donor (not recorded which). It is not recorded whose cells these are; they may come from a transplant donor.

This clonotype came up a few times. V gene TRBV4-3 combines with J gene TRBJ1-6, with 7 bases lining up with TRBD1. The CDR3 loop spans 15 amino acids. The V segment lost 0 bases and the J segment 6 bases; nucleotides outside the gene matches: 2. Per germline, CDR1 LGHNA and CDR2 YSLEER. This chain's CDR3 is CASSQERDSNSPLHF. The CDR3 region has the DNA TGCGCCAGCAGCCAAGAAAGGGACAGTAATTCACCCCTCCACTTT.

The J gene is TRBJ2-1, the V gene TRBV11-1, with D unclear. The CDR3 has 13 amino acids. Per the germline V gene, CDR1 is SGHAT and CDR2 is FQDESV (reference sequence). With 1 base removed from V and 9 bases from J, the gap between germline ends came to 10 bases. CDR3 nucleotide sequence: TGTGCCAGCAGCTTAGGCAGTACCGGTGAGCAGTTCTTC. Translation gives CASSLGSTGEQFF.

This clonotype was counted a single time. This sequence joins TRBV7-8 and TRBJ1-3; no reliable D call. Trimming cost V 5 bases and J 0 bases, with 14 bases left between them. CDR3 length equals 16 residues. CDR1 is SGHVS and CDR2 is FQNEAQ in the germline V gene. The CDR3 loop reads CASSRGGLSSGNTIYF. The CDR3 nucleotides are TGTGCCAGCAGCCGCGGCGGGTTGAGCTCTGGAAACACCATATATTTT.

V gene TRBV20-1 combines with J gene TRBJ2-3; D is uncertain. Germline CDR1 DFQATT, CDR2 SNEGSKA (reference sequence). Trimming stripped 5 bases from V and 3 bases from J, with 15 bases between. The CDR3 extends over 14 amino acids. As DNA, the CDR3 is TGCAGTGCTTCTAGAGGTGGGGTTACAGATACGCAGTATTTT. This translates into CSASRGGVTDTQYF.

The chain combines TRBV4-1 with TRBJ1-1; possible D gene TRBD1, 6 bases. The V end was cut by 4 bases, the J end by 7 bases, with 16 bases between. Germline CDR1 and CDR2: MGHRA and YSYEKL. CDR3 length: 14 residues. The CDR3 spells CASSLPTGSGEAFF. CDR3 DNA: TGCGCCAGCAGCCTACCCACAGGGTCGGGTGAAGCTTTCTTT.

This clonotype was picked up many times. J is TRBJ1-3 and V is TRBV4-3; maybe TRBD1 (5 bases). With 0 bases removed from V and 4 bases from J, the gap between germline ends came to 10 bases. The V gene's germline CDR1 is LGHNA and CDR2 YSLEER. CDR3 size: 15 residues. In nucleotides, the CDR3 is TGCGCCAGCAGCCAAGAAGGCAGGGTGGGAAACACCATATATTTT. Protein: CASSQEGRVGNTIYF.

This clonotype was seen ten or more times. The chain joins TRBV20-1 to TRBJ1-2; no clear D. CDR3 length equals 14 residues. V lost 1 base and J lost 4, with 13 bases in between. The germline V gene has CDR1 DFQATT and CDR2 SNEGSKA (reference sequence). CDR3 nucleotides: TGCAGTGCTAGAGTGGCCGGGAAGGCCTATGGCTACACCTTC. Translation: CSARVAGKAYGYTF.

This rearrangement joins TRBV29-1 to TRBJ2-1; 11 bases match TRBD2. Germline-derived CDR1 and CDR2 are SQVTM and ANQGSEA. This CDR3 has 15 residues. Trimming took 4 bases from V and 4 from J; bases not matched to a gene: 6. Here the CDR3 DNA reads TGCAGCGTTGGGGCTAGCGGGAGGTTATACAATGAGCAGTTCTTC. Encoded protein: CSVGASGRLYNEQFF.

The table lists this clonotype with a few counts. V is TRBV20-1 and J is TRBJ1-6, with 7 bases lining up with TRBD1. CDR3 length: 14 amino acids. Germline lookup yields CDR1 DFQATT and CDR2 SNEGSKA (reference sequence). After removal of 5 bases from V and 5 bases from J, the junction contained 6 bases not matched to a gene. The CDR3 nucleotides are TGCAGTGCTGGGAACAGGGGCAATAATTCACCCCTCCACTTT. Translated: CSAGNRGNNSPLHF.

This clonotype showed up just a few times. The gene calls are TRBV12-3 or TRBV12-4 and TRBJ2-3; 9 bases are shared with TRBD2. V was pared by 5 bases and J by 2 bases, with 17 bases of the junction left unmatched. The CDR3 length is 19 residues. CDR3: CASSRDSLREGFFTDTQYF. Written as DNA, the CDR3 is TGTGCCAGCAGTCGAGACTCCCTGCGGGAGGGATTCTTCACAGATACGCAGTATTTT.

The chain is built from TRBV29-1 and TRBJ1-3; no reliable D call. The CDR3 runs 13 residues. Germline V lookup: CDR1 SQVTM, CDR2 ANQGSEA. The V end was cut by 7 bases, the J end by 0 bases, with 10 bases between. CDR3 loop: CSAASGSGNTIYF. The CDR3 DNA reads TGCAGCGCCGCGAGTGGCTCTGGAAACACCATATATTTT.

V gene TRBV12-3 or TRBV12-4 combines with J gene TRBJ2-2, with TRBD2 matching 9 bases. This CDR3 contains 15 residues. V dropped 5 bases and J dropped 4; count of bases not matched to a gene: 5. DNA for the CDR3: TGTGCCAGCAGTACGCCGGGACTAGCCACCGGGGAGCTGTTTTTT. It translates to CASSTPGLATGELFF.

The J gene is TRBJ1-2, the V gene TRBV6-2 or TRBV6-3, with D maybe TRBD1 (5 bases). With 7 bases removed from V and 4 bases from J, the gap between germline ends came to 22 bases. Looked up from germline, CDR1 is MNHEY and CDR2 is SVGEGT. The CDR3 runs to 16 residues. The CDR3 is CASNGRSGQKIYGYTF. The CDR3 nucleotides read TGTGCCAGCAATGGACGGTCCGGACAAAAAATCTATGGCTACACCTTC.

The V call is TRBV20-1, the J call TRBJ1-5; the D is unclear. Trimming removed 3 bases at V and 2 bases at J, with 8 bases between. The V gene's germline CDR1 is DFQATT and CDR2 SNEGSKA (reference sequence). The CDR3 extends over 13 amino acids. This chain's CDR3 is CSARPPGNQPQHF. The CDR3 nucleotides read TGCAGTGCTAGGCCTCCAGGCAATCAGCCCCAGCATTTT.

This chain uses TRBV15 with TRBJ2-1; weak D call: TRBD2 (6 bases). The V gene's germline CDR1 is LNHNV and CDR2 YYDKDF (reference sequence). CDR3 length: 13 residues. Trimming pared 1 base from V and 7 bases from J, leaving 8 bases between. CDR3: CATSRGGGNEQFF. The CDR3 nucleotides are TGTGCCACCAGCAGAGGTGGGGGGAATGAGCAGTTCTTC.

A few counts support this clonotype. The chain recombines TRBV6-5 with TRBJ1-2, with 9 bases matching TRBD1. CDR3 size: 13 residues. Unmatched junction bases numbered 7, after V lost 6 bases and J lost 8 bases. Germline CDR1 MNHEY, CDR2 SVGAGI. The CDR3 here is CASSRRTGEGYTF. For the CDR3, the DNA is TGTGCCAGCAGCCGTAGGACAGGGGAAGGCTACACCTTC.

The V gene is TRBV12-3 or TRBV12-4, the J gene TRBJ2-1; TRBD2 aligns across 10 bases. The ends lost 8 bases at V and 7 bases at J; junction bases unmatched: 8. The CDR3 extends over 14 amino acids. As DNA, the CDR3 is TGTGCCAGCGGGGATCCTAGCGGGAGTAATGAGCAGTTCTTC. Its protein product is CASGDPSGSNEQFF.

This sequence joins TRBV6-5 and TRBJ1-2, with D maybe TRBD1 (6 bases). Germline V lookup: CDR1 MNHEY, CDR2 SVGAGI. V was shortened by 3 bases and J by 4 bases, with 12 bases between the two germline ends. CDR3 length: 14 residues. CDR3 loop: CASSYFRGAYGYTF. In DNA, the CDR3 is TGTGCCAGCAGTTATTTTCGGGGGGCCTATGGCTACACCTTC.

This clonotype has a handful of counts. This rearrangement joins TRBV28 to TRBJ1-6; tentative D call: TRBD1 (6 bases). This CDR3 has 18 residues. Germline V gene sequence: CDR1 MDHEN, CDR2 SYDVKM. V was pared by 5 bases and J by 0 bases, with 17 bases between. The CDR3 region is CASSRRDTYDSYNSPLHF. Written as DNA, the CDR3 is TGTGCCAGCAGTCGCAGGGACACCTACGACTCCTATAATTCACCCCTCCACTTT. Drawing the rest from reference TRBV28 and TRBJ1-6, the complete variable domain is DVKVTQSSRYLVKRTGEKVFLECVQDMDHENMFWYRQDPGLGLRLIYFSYDVKMKEKGDIPEGYSVSREKKERFSLILESASTNQTSMYLCASSRRDTYDSYNSPLHFGNGTRLTVT.

The rearrangement joins TRBV29-1 to TRBJ1-1, with 7 nucleotides matching TRBD1. The V segment lost 8 bases and the J segment 0 bases; nucleotides outside the gene matches: 6. The CDR3 is made up of 13 amino acids. Per germline, CDR1 SQVTM and CDR2 ANQGSEA. The CDR3 DNA reads TGCAGCACCAGACAGGGACTGAACACTGAAGCTTTCTTT. This encodes CSTRQGLNTEAFF.

The gene calls are TRBV28 and TRBJ2-5; D gene unclear. Trimming took 5 bases from V and 1 from J, leaving 5 bases between them. The germline CDR1 and CDR2 sequences are MDHEN and SYDVKM. The CDR3 sequence is 12 residues long. DNA for the CDR3: TGTGCCAGCAGTCAGACCCAAGAGACCCAGTACTTC. Protein: CASSQTQETQYF.

The genes are TRBV20-1 and TRBJ2-5; D call uncertain. V lost 3 bases to trimming and J lost 5 bases, with 7 bases between them. CDR3 length equals 11 residues. Germline CDR1 reads DFQATT; CDR2 reads SNEGSKA (reference sequence). The CDR3: CSASRAETQYF. The CDR3 coding sequence is TGCAGTGCTAGCAGAGCCGAGACCCAGTACTTC.

This clonotype was detected ten times or more. This chain connects TRBV29-1 to TRBJ1-1, with D maybe TRBD1 (5 bases). V was cut by 5 bases and J by 11 bases, with 18 bases left in between. The germline CDR1 and CDR2 sequences are SQVTM and ANQGSEA. The CDR3 sequence is 12 residues long. DNA for the CDR3: TGCAGCGTTAACCGGGACCGCTTTCTCGCTTTCTTT. Encoded protein: CSVNRDRFLAFF.

The chain combines TRBV4-2 with TRBJ1-6, with TRBD1 matching 11 bases. Germline V gives CDR1 LGHNA, CDR2 YNFKEQ. This CDR3 region has 19 residues. V lost 0 bases, J lost 10 bases, and 14 bases stayed unmatched. Written as DNA, the CDR3 is TGTGCCAGCAGCCAAGATCCGGGACAGGGGGACGGGTGGAAATCACCCCTCCACTTT. It codes for CASSQDPGQGDGWKSPLHF.

The rearrangement joins TRBV10-3 to TRBJ2-1, with D perhaps given as TRBD1 or TRBD2 (6 bases each). The V end was cut by 0 bases, the J end by 8 bases, with 17 bases between. Germline loops: CDR1 ENHRY, CDR2 SYGVKD. There are 16 residues in the CDR3. CDR3 amino acids: CAISESKGGRQHEQFF. Written as DNA, the CDR3 is TGTGCCATCAGTGAGTCGAAGGGGGGACGACAACATGAGCAGTTCTTC.

This clonotype was found a few times. The chain couples TRBV6-5 to TRBJ1-6, with D perhaps TRBD1 (6 bases). V shed 2 bases and J shed 10 bases, with 18 bases lying between them. CDR3 length: 16 residues. The germline gives CDR1 MNHEY, CDR2 SVGAGI. CDR3 coding DNA: TGTGCCAGCAGTTACACGATGGTGGGGGCGCGATCACCCCTCCACTTT. Its protein is CASSYTMVGARSPLHF.

V and J are TRBV15 and TRBJ2-1; D uncertain. The length of the CDR3 is 17 residues. Germline V gives CDR1 LNHNV, CDR2 YYDKDF (reference sequence). Trimming removed 0 bases at V and 0 bases at J, with 12 bases between. CDR3 bases: TGTGCCACCAGCAGAGACCATCTCCGACACTCCTACAATGAGCAGTTCTTC. Its protein is CATSRDHLRHSYNEQFF.

The chain joins TRBV7-3 to TRBJ1-1; 8 bases align to TRBD1. Trimming cost V 0 bases and J 5 bases; bases outside gene matches: 5. The CDR3 consists of 15 residues. CDR1 and CDR2 (germline): SGHTA, FQGTGA. The CDR3: CASSLTGQVETEAFF. CDR3 sequence (DNA): TGTGCCAGCAGCTTAACGGGACAGGTTGAGACTGAAGCTTTCTTT.